These T cell receptor beta chains were read from a single sample in a study of response to subunit inactivated influenza vaccine. MiXCR, run by TCRdb on the RT-PCR reads, gives a single entry per CDR3 protein. The sample includes hundreds of thousands of distinct CDR3 sequences, approximately 15% seen only once; the top ten take roughly 6.4%. Sample: PBMCs from blood, taken around 15 days before vaccination. All receptors derive from a man in his forties or fifties who received an inactivated influenza vaccine. The CDR3 runs from the conserved cysteine through the conserved F or W. Each record gives: V gene, clone size, J gene, D gene, CDR3 DNA, CDR3 protein. D genes are given only for firm matches. Part of the rows lack a size; the others show once, few, many or a class for expanded clones.

TRBV11-2	few	TRBJ2-1	TRBD2	TGTGCCAGCAGCTCGGGACTACACCCTCCAAATGAGCAGTTCTTC	CASSSGLHPPNEQFF
TRBV11-2	few	TRBJ1-5	-	TGTGCCAGCAGCTTAAGCTCGGGGAGCAATCAGCCCCAGCATTTT	CASSLSSGSNQPQHF
TRBV5-1	-	TRBJ2-7	TRBD1	TGCGCCAGCAGCTCCTGGACAGGGGCCTCCTACGAGCAGTACTTC	CASSSWTGASYEQYF
TRBV12-3/TRBV12-4	-	TRBJ2-1	-	TGTGCCAGCAGCTCCTCCCCGGGGGCCTACAATGAGCAGTTCTTC	CASSSSPGAYNEQFF
TRBV5-1	-	TRBJ1-1	-	TGCGCCAGCAGCTTGGATCTGGGTTTGAACACTGAAGCTTTCTTT	CASSLDLGLNTEAFF
TRBV6-5	-	TRBJ2-3	-	TGTGCCAGCAGTTACTCGGAGATGCCAGCGTATACGCAGTATTTT	CASSYSEMPAYTQYF
TRBV7-2	few	TRBJ1-3	-	TGTGCCAGCAGCTTAGACTCAGGTCCCATATATTTT	CASSLDSGPIYF
TRBV20-1	few	TRBJ2-5	TRBD2	TGCAGTGCTAGAGACCCTATAAGACTAGCTGCAGAGACCCAGTACTTC	CSARDPIRLAAETQYF
TRBV5-4	few	TRBJ2-5	TRBD1	TGTGCCAGCAGCCAAAGGACAGGGGCCGAGGGGAAAGAGACCCAGTACTTC	CASSQRTGAEGKETQYF
TRBV6-5	-	TRBJ2-7	-	TGTGCCAGCAGTTACGGAGGTGGGCGCGGCGAGCAGTACTTC	CASSYGGGRGEQYF
TRBV20-1	-	TRBJ2-7	TRBD2	TGCAGTGCTAGGGTCTCCGGGAGGGTCTACGAGCAGTACTTC	CSARVSGRVYEQYF
TRBV3-1	-	TRBJ1-5	-	TGTGCCAGCAGCCAAGGGCGATCCGGGTTTTATAGCAATCAGCCCCAGCATTTT	CASSQGRSGFYSNQPQHF
TRBV6-2/TRBV6-3	-	TRBJ2-3	TRBD1	TGTGCCAGCAGTTACACTGGACAGGGCGCGCGCACAGATACGCAGTATTTT	CASSYTGQGARTDTQYF
TRBV7-2	-	TRBJ2-5	-	TGTGCCAGCAGCTCTATTCATGTGCAGGGAGCAGAGACCCAGTACTTC	CASSSIHVQGAETQYF
TRBV9	-	TRBJ2-5	TRBD2	TGTGCCAGCAGCGTACCGCGGGGGGGCCAACCAGAGACCCAGTACTTC	CASSVPRGGQPETQYF
TRBV13	few	TRBJ2-3	-	TGTGCCAGCCGGGCCAGGAGCACAGATACGCAGTATTTT	CASRARSTDTQYF